Listed below are T cell receptor beta chains from one sample, sequenced in a study of Ad26.COV2.S vaccination and SARS-CoV-2 variants. Assay: immunoSEQ multiplex PCR; the TCRdb copy retains only in-frame clones and omits some. The table records roughly 320,000 clones, 80% to 90% of them present only once. Source: peripheral blood, taken in a trial of Ad26.COV2.S vaccine versus placebo. All receptors come from a person between 18 and 65 years old who received the Ad26.COV2.S COVID-19 vaccine or a placebo. The CDR3 runs from the conserved cysteine through the conserved F or W. A D gene is named only where the DNA matches it firmly. Not every row has a clone size; where given, it reads once, few, many or a size class.

cdr3_aa: CASSESRLDEQFF; cdr3_nt: TGTGCCAGCAGTGAAAGTAGGTTGGATGAGCAGTTCTTC; j_call: TRBJ2-1; clone_size: few; d_call: -; v_call: TRBV6-1
cdr3_aa: CAISALYRHPNTEAFF; cdr3_nt: TGTGCCATCAGTGCACTCTACAGGCACCCGAACACTGAAGCTTTCTTT; j_call: TRBJ1-1; clone_size: -; d_call: -; v_call: TRBV10-3
cdr3_aa: CASSVWGSQTF; cdr3_nt: TGTGCCAGCAGTGTATGGGGCTCTCAAACCTTC; j_call: TRBJ1-2; clone_size: once; d_call: -; v_call: TRBV2
cdr3_aa: CASSLQPLAGGTNEQFF; cdr3_nt: TGTGCCAGCAGCTTACAACCGTTAGCGGGGGGTACCAATGAGCAGTTCTTC; j_call: TRBJ2-1; clone_size: -; d_call: TRBD2; v_call: TRBV11-2
cdr3_aa: CASSQDPTGWVDSPLHF; cdr3_nt: TGTGCCAGCAGTCAAGACCCGACAGGGTGGGTAGATTCACCCCTCCACTTT; j_call: TRBJ1-6; clone_size: few; d_call: TRBD1; v_call: TRBV3-1/TRBV3-2
cdr3_aa: CASGFWTGRYNEQFF; cdr3_nt: TGTGCTAGTGGTTTTTGGACTGGTCGGTACAATGAGCAGTTCTTC; j_call: TRBJ2-1; clone_size: -; d_call: -; v_call: TRBV12-5
cdr3_aa: CATSSPGSSGNTIYF; cdr3_nt: TGTGCCACCAGCAGCCCAGGGTCCTCTGGAAACACCATATATTTT; j_call: TRBJ1-3; clone_size: -; d_call: -; v_call: TRBV15
cdr3_aa: CASSVGGPEVRTQYF; cdr3_nt: TGTGCCAGCAGCGTAGGGGGGCCGGAGGTTAGGACCCAGTACTTC; j_call: TRBJ2-5; clone_size: -; d_call: -; v_call: TRBV9
cdr3_aa: CASSPDGGGLTEAFF; cdr3_nt: TGTGCCAGCAGCCCCGACGGGGGAGGCCTCACTGAAGCTTTCTTT; j_call: TRBJ1-1; clone_size: -; d_call: -; v_call: TRBV9
cdr3_aa: CASSEGGTSGSSYEQYF; cdr3_nt: TGTGCCAGCAGTGAAGGCGGGACTAGCGGCAGCTCCTACGAGCAGTACTTC; j_call: TRBJ2-7; clone_size: once; d_call: TRBD2; v_call: TRBV2
cdr3_aa: CASSYPPRDRGQPQHF; cdr3_nt: TGTGCCAGCAGTTACCCGCCCCGGGACCGGGGCCAGCCCCAGCATTTT; j_call: TRBJ1-5; clone_size: -; d_call: -; v_call: TRBV6-5